A single sample gave rise to the 26 T cell receptor beta chains below, sequenced in a study of ipilimumab plus nivolumab after autologous stem cell transplantation (dated by TCRdb to the early 2020s). The method behind the library was the immunoSEQ multiplex PCR assay. TCRdb mirrors the immuneACCESS table, restricted to in-frame sequences. Some clones are absent from its copies; in checked studies, under half trace to an unresolved V gene, and the reason for the others is unknown. In all, the sample holds 84,000 or so clones, and approximately 86% of those were seen once. More than 2% of the sample rests with the top ten. The sample here was PBMCs, taken in a trial of ipilimumab plus nivolumab as post-transplant consolidation. The receptors stem from a male donor with diffuse large B-cell lymphoma.

The chain employs TRBV14 and TRBJ2-1; D unresolved. The CDR3 sequence is 17 residues long. Trimming left V 3 bases short and J 1 base short, with 16 bases between. Per germline, CDR1 SGHDN and CDR2 FVKESK. CDR3 loop: CASSQGSRVTSYNEQFF. The CDR3 bases are TGTGCCAGCAGCCAGGGGTCCCGGGTCACGTCCTACAATGAGCAGTTCTTC.

This clone was counted only a few times. This chain connects TRBV5-6 to TRBJ1-2; TRBD1 aligns across 7 bases. Germline CDR1 is SGHDT and CDR2 is YYEEEE. With V trimmed by 2 bases and J by 7 bases, 8 bases remained unmatched. The CDR3 totals 14 residues. The CDR3 bases are TGTGCCAGCAGCTTTGACAGGGTAGACGTTGGCTACACCTTC. It encodes CASSFDRVDVGYTF. The full variable domain, its missing parts supplied by reference TRBV5-6 and TRBJ1-2, is DAGVTQSPTHLIKTRGQQVTLRCSPKSGHDTVSWYQQALGQGPQFIFQYYEEEERQRGNFPDRFSGHQFPNYSSELNVNALLLGDSALYLCASSFDRVDVGYTFGSGTRLTVV.

The CDR3 loop reads CASSPFGGFNEQYF. CDR3 nucleotides: TGTGCCAGCAGCCCTTTTGGGGGGTTCAACGAGCAGTACTTC. J is TRBJ2-7 and V is TRBV11-3; D is possibly TRBD2 (6 bases). Looked up from germline, CDR1 is SGHNT and CDR2 is YENEEA. This CDR3 has 14 amino acids. Trimming took off 5 bases at V and 5 bases at J, with 16 bases between the two ends.

This clone was recorded once. This sequence joins TRBV4-1 and TRBJ2-5; the D is unclear. Germline lookup yields CDR1 MGHRA and CDR2 YSYEKL. CDR3 length: 14 residues. Trimming cost V 0 bases and J 7 bases, with 12 bases left between them. The CDR3 protein is CASSQDPTWSTQYF. CDR3 in DNA: TGCGCCAGCAGCCAAGACCCGACTTGGTCGACCCAGTACTTC.

The chain has TRBV19 and TRBJ2-7; 9 nucleotides line up with TRBD2. From germline, CDR1 is LNHDA and CDR2 SQIVND (reference sequence). The CDR3 totals 15 residues. Trimming cost V 5 bases and J 2 bases; bases outside gene matches: 7. The CDR3 is CASSEERGAAYEQYF. CDR3 DNA sequence: TGTGCCAGTAGTGAAGAGCGGGGGGCTGCCTACGAGCAGTACTTC.

The chain is built from TRBV6-1 and TRBJ1-2; weak D call: TRBD1 (5 bases). With 4 bases removed from V and 5 bases from J, the gap between germline ends came to 17 bases. The germline CDR1 and CDR2 sequences are MNHNS and SASEGT. The CDR3 runs 15 residues. The CDR3 coding sequence is TGTGCCAGCAGTGCCCTTATCGAGGGACGGTATGGCTACACCTTC. Protein sequence: CASSALIEGRYGYTF.

The chain uses TRBV7-2 and TRBJ2-5, with 11 bases that match TRBD2. The J segment lost 1 base and the V segment lost 8 bases, leaving 3 bases of the junction unmatched. Germline assignment: CDR1 SGHTA and CDR2 FQGNSA. The CDR3 runs 14 residues. The CDR3 region has the DNA TGTGCCAGCCGGGGACTAGCGGTCCAAGAGACCCAGTACTTC. Protein: CASRGLAVQETQYF.

The chain combines TRBV28 with TRBJ1-6; D remains ambiguous. With 6 bases removed from V and 5 bases from J, the gap between germline ends came to 26 bases. The CDR3 totals 19 residues. The germline CDR1 and CDR2 sequences are MDHEN and SYDVKM. CDR3 in DNA: TGTGCCAGCAGGGGGTCGACTACGTTCGTAGCGGGGAATAATTCACCCCTCCACTTT. Protein product: CASRGSTTFVAGNNSPLHF.

This clone was detected only a few times. CDR3 nucleotides: TGTGCCAGCAGCTTAGAGGGGAGAGGTGATGGCTACACCTTC. It translates to CASSLEGRGDGYTF. The chain is built from TRBV7-7 and TRBJ1-2; weak D call: TRBD1 (5 bases). Trimming shortened V by 1 base and J by 6 bases, and 12 bases separated the two germline ends. The CDR3 runs 14 residues. Germline V CDR1 and CDR2: SSHAT, FNYEAQ (reference sequence).

Comment on this clone: The junction differs from germline at one of its ends, possibly a read error. The chain couples TRBV7-9 to TRBJ2-1; 10 bases fit TRBD2. Germline V gene data show CDR1 as SEHNR and CDR2 as FQNEAQ (reference sequence). This CDR3 has 12 residues. In DNA form, the CDR3 reads TGTGCCAGCAGCTTAGGGGGACTAGCGCTTATCTTC. This gives the protein CASSLGGLALIF.

This chain joins TRBV9 and TRBJ2-5, with 11 bases that match TRBD2. Trimming removed 6 bases from V and 5 bases from J; junction bases left unmatched: 6. The germline CDR1 and CDR2 sequences are SGDLS and YYNGEE. The CDR3 has 14 residues. CDR3 protein: CASTRTSGLETQYF. CDR3 bases: TGTGCCAGCACCCGGACTAGCGGGTTGGAGACCCAGTACTTC.

V usage is TRBV4-3 and J usage is TRBJ2-1; 9 bases line up with TRBD2. The V and J ends lost 0 bases and 8 bases, in that order; junction bases with no gene match: 11. Per germline, CDR1 LGHNA and CDR2 YSLEER. CDR3 length: 17 amino acids. CDR3 bases: TGCGCCAGCAGCCAAGAACCGGGACTAGCTGAATTGCATGAGCAGTTCTTC. This encodes CASSQEPGLAELHEQFF.

The chain is built from TRBV5-1 and TRBJ2-2; D unclear. V was trimmed by 0 bases and J by 3 bases, leaving 12 bases between them. The germline CDR1 and CDR2 sequences are SGHRS and YFSETQ. The CDR3 covers 16 residues. CDR3 nucleotide sequence: TGCGCCAGCAGCTTGGAGGGTAGGGTTTACACCGGGGAGCTGTTTTTT. Translating it yields CASSLEGRVYTGELFF.

Regarding this clone: The junction departs from germline at one end; a sequencing error may be responsible. CDR3 sequence: CASSLAGADYNEQFF. CDR3 nucleotide sequence: TGTGCTAGCAGCTTAGCGGGGGCCGACTACAATGAGCAGTTCTTC. This rearrangement joins TRBV7-7 to TRBJ2-1, with 9 nucleotides matching TRBD2. CDR1 SSHAT and CDR2 FNYEAQ come from the germline V gene (reference sequence). The CDR3 sequence is 15 residues long.

J is TRBJ1-5 and V is TRBV19; a weak D match, TRBD1 (5 bases). The V gene lost 8 bases and the J gene lost 0 bases, with 17 bases spanning the gap. Germline V lookup: CDR1 LNHDA, CDR2 SQIVND (reference sequence). The CDR3 loop spans 16 amino acids. This CDR3 reads CASGGRDGDSNQPQHF. CDR3 sequence (DNA): TGTGCCAGTGGAGGGAGGGACGGTGATAGCAATCAGCCCCAGCATTTT.

The J gene is TRBJ2-5, the V gene TRBV11-2, with D maybe TRBD2 (7 bases). This CDR3 spans 15 amino acids. V lost 1 base to trimming and J lost 1 base, with 10 bases between them. CDR1 is SGHAT and CDR2 is FQNNGV in the germline V gene. CDR3 DNA: TGTGCCAGCAGCTTAGTGGGGGGGGCCCAAGAGACCCAGTACTTC. It is translated as CASSLVGGAQETQYF.

The CDR3 sequence is CASSQGTGTFIQETQYF. The CDR3, as DNA: TGTGCCAGCAGCCAAGGTACCGGGACCTTCATACAGGAGACCCAGTACTTC. V usage is TRBV4-2 and J usage is TRBJ2-5, with D possibly called TRBD1 or TRBD2 (5 bases each). V was shortened by 1 base and J by 5 bases, with 20 bases between the two germline ends. Germline assignment: CDR1 LGHNA and CDR2 YNFKEQ. The CDR3 loop spans 17 amino acids.

The chain is built from TRBV6-5 and TRBJ2-5; 7 bases are shared with TRBD2. Germline assignment: CDR1 MNHEY and CDR2 SVGAGI. V was pared by 4 bases and J by 4 bases, with 0 bases of the junction left unmatched. This CDR3 contains 12 residues. CDR3 bases: TGTGCCAGCAGTTGGGAGGGAGAGACCCAGTACTTC. Protein sequence: CASSWEGETQYF.

This clone was counted a few times. The V and J genes are TRBV11-2 and TRBJ1-4, with D hard to call. The CDR3 length is 11 residues. Germline V gene data show CDR1 as SGHAT and CDR2 as FQNNGV. V was clipped by 1 base and J by 7 bases, with 1 base between them. The CDR3 bases are TGTGCCAGCAGCTTAGGTGAAAAACTGTTTTTT. Its protein product is CASSLGEKLFF.

This sequence joins TRBV2 and TRBJ2-5; TRBD2 matches 7 bases. Germline values: CDR1 SNHLY, CDR2 FYNNEI. Trimming removed 8 bases from V and 5 bases from J; junction bases left unmatched: 8. There are 13 residues in the CDR3. The CDR3: CASGTGRRETQYF. The CDR3 nucleotides are TGTGCCAGCGGGACCGGGAGGAGGGAGACCCAGTACTTC.

This clone was seen a single time. V and J are TRBV6-4 and TRBJ1-4; D is unclear. Trimming removed 0 bases at V and 3 bases at J, with 17 bases between. CDR3 length equals 18 residues. Germline V gives CDR1 MRHNA, CDR2 SNTAGT. The DNA of the CDR3 is TGTGCCAGCAGTGACTCGAGGGAAGGGCAGAACTCTAATGAAAAACTGTTTTTT. This translates into CASSDSREGQNSNEKLFF.

The chain combines TRBV2 with TRBJ2-2; a possible D gene is TRBD1 (5 bases). The V gene's germline CDR1 is SNHLY and CDR2 FYNNEI. Trimming took off 5 bases at V and 4 bases at J, with 8 bases between the two ends. CDR3 size: 13 residues. CDR3 DNA sequence: TGTGCCAGCAGTATTAGGGGCACCGGGGAGCTGTTTTTT. Translated: CASSIRGTGELFF.

The chain employs TRBV18 and TRBJ2-7; the D gene is possibly TRBD2 (5 bases). In germline, CDR1 is KGHSH, CDR2 LQKENI. V lost 2 bases and J 4 bases, leaving 12 bases between the germline ends. The CDR3 consists of 14 residues. The CDR3 DNA is TGTGCCAGCTCACCAATACGGGGATCGTACGAGCAGTACTTC. Its translation is CASSPIRGSYEQYF.

The chain recombines TRBV7-2 with TRBJ1-5; D perhaps matches TRBD1 (6 bases). CDR1 SGHTA and CDR2 FQGNSA come from the germline V gene. This CDR3 contains 15 residues. Trimming removed 5 bases from V and 0 bases from J, with 11 bases in between. The CDR3 is CASSQGGPSNQPQHF. CDR3 coding DNA: TGTGCCAGCAGCCAAGGGGGTCCTAGCAATCAGCCCCAGCATTTT.

The CDR3 DNA sequence: TGTGCCAGCAGCTACGCGGTTCGCACAGATACGCAGTATTTT. Protein: CASSYAVRTDTQYF. The chain uses TRBV7-8 and TRBJ2-3, with D hard to call. The V gene's germline CDR1 is SGHVS and CDR2 FQNEAQ. This CDR3 has 14 amino acids. Deletions cut 4 bases from V and 1 base from J, with 9 bases between.

V usage is TRBV30 and J usage is TRBJ1-6, with D maybe TRBD1 (6 bases). This CDR3 has 14 amino acids. Trimming removed 7 bases at V and 0 bases at J, with 10 bases between. Germline V gene data show CDR1 as GTSNPN and CDR2 as SVGIG (reference sequence). The CDR3 here is CAFQGSSYNSPLHF. In DNA, the CDR3 is TGTGCCTTCCAGGGGAGCTCCTATAATTCACCCCTCCACTTT.